This section outlines one TCR beta chain sequence together with its context. This clone was recorded a few times. Its antigen is unknown. Base qualities are not provided; no much larger clone lies one nucleotide away. The V end loses 6 bases and the J end loses 0 bases, and a stretch of 14 bases separates them. CDR1 and CDR2, per the germline V gene (reference sequence), are MNHEY and SMNVEV. The CDR3 spans 16 residues, from the cysteine through the phenylalanine. The read is trimmed to its CDR3 DNA, 48 bases read in frame from base 1. The record originates from a study of shared clonotypes between healthy human individuals (dated by TCRdb to 2019 to 2021). Background on the whole study: The cohort comprised a couple of women and three men aged 18 to 49 years. Per donor, three plates each were used for CD4 naive and CD4 memory, two for CD8 naive, and one for CD8 memory. To estimate repertoire size and how much clonotype sharing occurs between individuals, the study deeply sequenced the blood TCR repertoires of several healthy adults. To increase sequencing depth and limit assay-specific biases, different laboratories used diverse techniques to prepare libraries and sequence TCR repertoires. Per donor, leukapheresis produced somewhere between about 0.94 and 9 billion PBMCs. The study at large found these results: Pairwise subsampling indicated that sequencing depth was expected to affect the degree of clonotype sharing among donors. Naive subsets generally had larger estimated clonotype richness than memory subsets did. Only blood was sampled, and tissue TCR repertoires likely differ from those in blood. Because the study included a small number of donors, the genetic and exposure-history diversity represented was limited. Clonotypes shared by all four sorted-subset donors showed higher generation probabilities than non-shared clonotypes. Incomplete sequencing was indicated by rarefaction of sorted-subset datasets, despite the large sequencing depth. Sharing across a few donors was observed for roughly 5% of naive CD4, under 4% of naive CD8, over 2% of memory CD4, and less than 0.45% of memory CD8 clonotypes.

The donors were healthy, HIV-negative adults with no recently reported acute infections or vaccinations. Every donor was a Caucasian adult residing in Nashville, Tennessee, USA. Magnetic negative selection was used to enrich CD4+ T cells, after which naive cells were positively selected on CD45RA and the negative fraction became the memory subset. Blood was collected by leukapheresis, and PBMCs were isolated by Ficoll-Histopaque density gradient centrifugation and then cryopreserved in liquid nitrogen vapor phase. Purity and quantity of every magnetically sorted T cell population were checked by analytical flow cytometry. From each sorted fraction, genomic DNA was isolated and quantified by UV absorbance on a Nanodrop 2000c. Using the deep immunoSEQ assay, TCR CDR3 regions were amplified from genomic DNA by multiplex PCR. Extracted genomic DNA from each cell subset was distributed evenly across all wells of several immunoSEQ 96-well plates, and each plate was treated as a replicate. For sorted subsets, roughly 200 ng genomic DNA, equal to tens of thousands of T cell genomes, was loaded into each replicate PCR. The purified libraries were quantified using a Qubit 3.0 fluorometer, sized with a Bioanalyzer 2100, and then quantified again using the KAPA Library Quantification kit. Each immunoSEQ 96-well plate was sequenced on its own single-read 150-cycle Illumina NextSeq 550 flow cell. On the authors' methods: The immunoSEQ output contained only junctional sequences without quality scores, so filtering could not match that applied to full-length reads. To assign V/J genes and CDR3, sequences were annotated using PyIR, a Python wrapper for IgBLAST v1.9, with IMGT germline references. Reads with weak V/J assignments (E-value above 1e-6), missing CDR3, stop codons, out-of-frame junctions, or ambiguous translated residues were removed. V3J clonotypes were defined by identical inferred V gene, J gene, and CDR3 amino acid sequence. The percentage overlap between two repertoires was calculated by dividing the number of shared unique clonotypes by the size of the smaller repertoire. Richness of each repertoire was evaluated using RTK rarefaction, the Chao1 estimator, and Recon v2.1 estimates of unobserved clonotypes. For all TCRbeta clonotypes obtained by the gDNA method from a few donors, generation probabilities were computed with OLGA. This immuneACCESS table, as held by TCRdb, lists in-frame sequences with V and J called but not all clones. Of the missing ones, under half trace to an unresolved V gene in checked studies; the others have no known cause. The D gene and trimming were derived from the DNA, and the V and J assignments and clone size from that table. A total of over a million clones appear in this sample, around three quarters of them only once. The ten largest account for about 0.52% of the sample.

The V and J segments used are TRBV27 and TRBJ1-4, with the D gene not clear enough to name. The TCR sequence derives from a young man in good health. Some clones in this sample may be carry-over from other donors' samples. Sequencing was carried out using memory CD4+ T cells from PBMCs. The cell subset or site label, as the study defines it: CD45RA-negative fraction. The CDR3 here reads CASSPYDIATNEKLFF. Here is the DNA: TGTGCCAGCAGCCCCTATGATATAGCAACTAATGAAAAACTGTTTTTT.